This T cell receptor (beta chain) comes out of a study of T cells after yellow fever vaccination. One entry per CDR3 protein results from TCRdb running MiXCR on the 5' RACE reads. The sample has approximately 170,000 distinct CDR3 sequences, roughly 9.6% seen once; the top ten hold about 40%. Germline V CDR1 and CDR2: SGHAT, FQNNGV. This CDR3 is 15 amino acids long. V was pared by 1 base and J by 8 bases, with 15 bases between. The V and J genes are TRBV11-2 and TRBJ2-1; a weak D match, TRBD2 (6 bases). This TCR was sampled from a man between 18 and 29 years old who received the YFV17D yellow fever vaccine. Sample: CD8+ T cells sorted from PBMCs, taken 15 days after the yellow fever booster vaccination. CDR3 sequence reads: CASSLGVAGFDEQFF. CDR3 nucleotides: TGTGCCAGCAGCTTAGGGGTCGCGGGGTTCGATGAGCAGTTCTTC.